This TCR beta chain was identified in a study of T cell changes during pregnancy in multiple sclerosis. Libraries were prepared by immunoSEQ multiplex PCR; TCRdb keeps only in-frame clonotypes and omits some of them. The sample lists about 110,000 clones, 80% to 95% occurring once. This clone appeared a single time. The junction had 7 bases not matched to a gene; V was cut back by 7 bases and J by 2 bases. The CDR3 is made up of 15 amino acids. Germline V gives CDR1 SGHRS, CDR2 YFSETQ. The TCR was taken from a female donor with multiple sclerosis, enrolled in a pregnancy study. The specimen was peripheral blood, collected in the third trimester of pregnancy. The V call is TRBV5-1, the J call TRBJ2-5, with 11 nucleotides matching TRBD1. Here the CDR3 DNA reads TGCGCCAGCTATGGGACAGGGGGTGGTCAAGAGACCCAGTACTTC. Protein: CASYGTGGGQETQYF.